Reported below is one TCR beta chain. There is no known antigen for this receptor. No base qualities exist here, and no much larger clone lies one base off it. Libraries were prepared through the immunoSEQ multiplex PCR assay. Each sample had 85,000 to 100,000 TCR templates assayed by the deep sequencing platform. Genomic DNA extracted from sorted T cells was the material used for TCRbeta CDR3 sequencing. The source study handled its data this way. The R programming language was used for the clonal analysis of the TCRbeta CDR3 data. Alloreactive CD4+ and CD8+ clones were identified by comparing unstimulated samples to CFSE-low samples taken after the reaction. Alloreactive CD4+ clones were assigned to regulatory or non-regulatory origin by matching sequences to sorted unstimulated Treg and non-Treg repertoires. This is the immuneACCESS table as TCRdb keeps it, with only in-frame sequences that have V and J called. A part of the clones is gone; compared with another copy, unresolved V genes explain less than half, and the rest is unexplained. D and trimming come from the DNA, and the V and J calls and clone size come from that table. The sample has about 120,000 clones on record, around 94% of them singletons. The ten largest clones take up around 1.7% of the sample.

TCRbeta CDR3 sequencing was performed on sorted unstimulated T cells and on proliferating T cells recovered from mixed lymphocyte reactions. Fresh whole blood from approximately 9 HLA-typed healthy donors was used to isolate PBMCs. To map where alloreactive clones came from, CD4+ non-regulatory T cells in the unstimulated state were FACS-sorted. The CDR3 sequence holds 13 residues, the cysteine and phenylalanine included. The entry retains the CDR3 DNA only, 39 bases that are in frame from base 1. CDR1 and CDR2 were assigned from the germline V gene as SGHAT and FQNNGV. The junction carries 11 bases between V and J, which are trimmed by 5 bases and 4 bases respectively. This entry comes from a study of siplizumab effects on memory and regulatory T cells (dated by TCRdb to the late 2010s). About the study as a whole: The effect of the anti-CD2 antibody siplizumab on alloreactive T-cell subsets was examined in allogeneic mixed lymphocyte reactions constructed from human PBMCs. Beyond this particular receptor, the publication reports: Sequences below about 10^-5 frequency were poorly captured, so only a minor fraction of alloreactive clones could be mapped to unstimulated subsets. Of the alloreactive CD4+ clones that could be mapped, the Treg-derived share averaged around 70% with siplizumab compared with approximately 25% in control reactions. Unstimulated naive T cells appeared more diverse than memory T cells, and naive cells seemed to contribute substantially to the alloresponse. For roughly 75-97% of proliferating CD4+ or CD8+ clones, no naive or memory phenotype could be assigned. The cumulative frequency of alloreactive sequences traceable to unstimulated CD4+ memory T cells was significantly reduced by siplizumab. Whether proliferating Tregs from siplizumab cultures were suppressive was not functionally confirmed.

Recombination linked TRBV11-2 to TRBJ1-2; TRBD1 might be the D gene, on 6 matching bases. The sequence came from a human donor in good health. Sequenced input: non-Treg CD4+ T cells sorted from blood. This sample's cell subset or site label indicates: FACS-sorted unstimulated CD4+ non-regulatory T cells. The CDR3: CASSRDITYGYTF. The nucleotide sequence is given as TGTGCCAGCAGCCGGGACATCACCTATGGCTACACCTTC.